Below, 20 T cell receptor beta chains from the same sample are listed, as sequenced in a study of T cells after yellow fever vaccination. TCRdb re-derived calls from the 5' RACE reads in MiXCR, one entry per CDR3 protein. This sample yields approximately 610,000 distinct CDR3 sequences, of which approximately 16% are seen a single time; 17% belongs to the top ten. The sample was PBMCs, taken 5 days after the first yellow fever vaccination. The receptors stem from a man between 18 and 35 years old who received the YFV17D yellow fever vaccine.

The CDR3 loop is CASSLAGQGNNEQFF. The CDR3 DNA is TGTGCCAGCAGCTTGGCCGGACAGGGCAACAATGAGCAGTTCTTC. This chain uses TRBV5-5 with TRBJ2-1, with 8 positions matching TRBD1. Germline CDR1 SGHKS, CDR2 YYEKEE (reference sequence). V lost 0 bases, J lost 5 bases, and 4 bases stayed unmatched. The CDR3 spans 15 residues.

This clonotype was seen a few times. The CDR3 loop reads CASRGVGPNTGELFF. DNA for the CDR3: TGTGCCAGCCGGGGGGTCGGACCGAACACCGGGGAGCTGTTTTTT. The chain recombines TRBV3-1 with TRBJ2-2, with 7 bases lining up with TRBD2. This CDR3 comprises 15 residues. V dropped 8 bases and J dropped 0; count of bases not matched to a gene: 6. Germline CDR1 is LGHDT and CDR2 is YNNKEL (reference sequence).

This clonotype occurred a few times. The V call is TRBV5-1, the J call TRBJ2-1; TRBD2 agrees at 8 bases. There are 16 residues in the CDR3. Looked up from germline, CDR1 is SGHRS and CDR2 is YFSETQ. V trimming: 4 bases; J trimming: 2 bases; junction bases outside the gene matches: 8. CDR3 protein: CASSRTARGAYNEQFF. In DNA form, the CDR3 reads TGCGCCAGCAGCAGAACGGCGCGGGGGGCCTACAATGAGCAGTTCTTC.

The chain links TRBV7-9 to TRBJ1-2, with D possibly being TRBD1 (6 bases). From germline, CDR1 is SEHNR and CDR2 FQNEAQ (reference sequence). Between the trimmed V and J ends, which lost 5 bases and 4 bases, there was a span of 23 bases. This CDR3 region has 17 residues. The CDR3 sequence is CASSEYRAAILPYGYTF. DNA for the CDR3: TGTGCCAGCAGCGAATACAGGGCAGCCATTCTCCCCTATGGCTACACCTTC.

This sequence joins TRBV6-1 and TRBJ2-4; 12 bases align to TRBD1. This CDR3 is 15 amino acids long. J lost 5 bases, V lost 6 bases, and 5 bases had no gene match. The V gene's germline CDR1 is MNHNS and CDR2 SASEGT. The CDR3 DNA reads TGTGCCAGCAGCCCCGGGACAGGGGGCCAAAACATTCAGTACTTC. Protein sequence: CASSPGTGGQNIQYF.

This CDR3 is CSADDDSGGFQETQYF. In nucleotides, the CDR3 is TGCAGTGCGGACGACGATAGCGGGGGATTTCAAGAGACCCAGTACTTC. This rearrangement joins TRBV20-1 to TRBJ2-5; 9 bases agree with TRBD2. Germline V gene data show CDR1 as DFQATT and CDR2 as SNEGSKA (reference sequence). CDR3 size: 16 residues. V was clipped by 6 bases and J by 2 bases; unmatched bases: 13.

This clonotype turned up a few times. The CDR3 DNA reads TGTGCCAGCAGCTTAACACAGCTTACTAATGAAAAACTGTTTTTT. Its translation: CASSLTQLTNEKLFF. The J gene is TRBJ1-4, the V gene TRBV7-2; D uncertain. V lost 2 bases and J lost 2, with 9 bases in between. Germline V gene data show CDR1 as SGHTA and CDR2 as FQGNSA. The CDR3 sequence is 15 residues long. The full variable domain, with the rest looked up from reference TRBV7-2 and TRBJ1-4, is GAGVSQSPSNKVTEKGKDVELRCDPISGHTALYWYRQSLGQGLEFLIYFQGNSAPDKSGLPSDRFSAERTGGSVSTLTIQRTQQEDSAVYLCASSLTQLTNEKLFFGSGTQLSVL.

This clonotype was seen only a few times. The CDR3 region is CASSYSIPANTGELFF. CDR3 in DNA: TGTGCCAGCAGTTACTCGATTCCAGCTAACACCGGGGAGCTGTTTTTT. This chain links TRBV6-5 with TRBJ2-2, with D unresolved. The CDR3 covers 16 residues. Looked up from germline, CDR1 is MNHEY and CDR2 is SVGAGI. With 0 bases removed from V and 2 bases from J, the gap between germline ends came to 10 bases.

Points on this clonotype: Mismatch with germline at one junction end may stem from a read error. CDR3 in amino acids: CASSWTSGGGGEQVF. Written as DNA, the CDR3 is TGTGCCAGCAGCTGGACTAGCGGGGGGGGCGGGGAGCAGGTTTTT. The rearrangement uses TRBV7-2 and TRBJ2-2; 15 bases agree with TRBD2. Germline values: CDR1 SGHTA, CDR2 FQGNSA. The CDR3 extends over 15 amino acids. Variable domain in full (rest from reference TRBV7-2 and TRBJ2-2): GAGVSQSPSNKVTEKGKDVELRCDPISGHTALYWYRQSLGQGLEFLIYFQGNSAPDKSGLPSDRFSAERTGGSVSTLTIQRTQQEDSAVYLCASSWTSGGGGEQVFGEGSRLTVL.

The table lists this clonotype with many counts. The chain joins TRBV5-1 to TRBJ1-2; 7 bases fit TRBD1. Germline V gene sequence: CDR1 SGHRS, CDR2 YFSETQ. The CDR3 has 14 amino acids. V was clipped by 3 bases and J by 7 bases; unmatched bases: 9. The CDR3 reads CASSSGQVLGGYTF. CDR3 nucleotides: TGCGCCAGCAGCTCCGGACAGGTCCTGGGTGGCTACACCTTC.

The rearrangement links TRBV4-1 to TRBJ2-2; 11 bases are a match to TRBD2. J gave up 5 bases and V 5 bases, and 13 bases lay outside the gene matches. In germline, CDR1 is MGHRA, CDR2 YSYEKL. The CDR3 contains 18 residues. The DNA for the CDR3 is TGCGCCAGCAGCACCCCCGCACCTAGCGGGGGGTTGACCGGGGAGCTGTTTTTT. It specifies CASSTPAPSGGLTGELFF.

This clonotype was counted only a few times. This sequence joins TRBV3-1 and TRBJ2-5; D may be TRBD1 (5 bases). Trimming stripped 6 bases from V and 0 bases from J, with 14 bases between. Per the germline V gene, CDR1 is LGHDT and CDR2 is YNNKEL (reference sequence). This CDR3 is 15 amino acids long. The CDR3 DNA is TGTGCCAGCAGGTACAGTGGGGCGTACCAAGAGACCCAGTACTTC. It translates to CASRYSGAYQETQYF.

This clonotype was seen a few times. The V and J genes are TRBV28 and TRBJ2-3; D remains ambiguous. The V end lost 5 bases, the J end lost 5 bases, and 8 bases lay between the germline ends. CDR3 size: 12 residues. Germline V lookup: CDR1 MDHEN, CDR2 SYDVKM. CDR3 region: CASSDSGDTQYF. The CDR3 DNA is TGTGCCAGCAGTGACTCGGGAGATACGCAGTATTTT.

The chain couples TRBV7-2 to TRBJ1-5, with 9 bases matching TRBD1. This CDR3 has 16 residues. The V gene's germline CDR1 is SGHTA and CDR2 FQGNSA. V gave up 0 bases and J gave up 6 bases; unmatched junction bases: 6. CDR3 coding DNA: TGTGCCAGCAGCTTAGCGTACAGGGGGCGCAGTCAGCCCCAGCATTTT. Residues: CASSLAYRGRSQPQHF.

This clonotype was counted between two and nine times. The V and J genes are TRBV9 and TRBJ2-5, with D unresolved. Germline loops: CDR1 SGDLS, CDR2 YYNGEE. V was pared by 2 bases and J by 3 bases, with 11 bases between. This CDR3 is built from 14 residues. The CDR3 bases are TGTGCCAGCAGCGTCGAACCGTCTGAAGAGACCCAGTACTTC. Translated: CASSVEPSEETQYF.

In the case of this clonotype: This may stem from a read error, because a much larger clone lies one nucleotide away. The chain has TRBV20-1 and TRBJ1-2; 7 nucleotides match TRBD1. This CDR3 region has 12 residues. V shed 5 bases, J shed 6 bases, and the junction held 6 bases outside the gene matches. Germline values: CDR1 DFQATT, CDR2 SNEGSKA (reference sequence). For the CDR3, the DNA is TGCAGTGCTGGTTCAGGGGGTGATGGCTACACCTTC. Encoded protein: CSAGSGGDGYTF.

This clonotype was seen a handful of times. Germline is not matched at one junction end, which may reflect a read error. The chain couples TRBV6-1 to TRBJ1-4, with a tentative D call TRBD1 (6 bases). The germline V gene has CDR1 MNHNS and CDR2 SASEGT. CDR3 size: 11 residues. CDR3 coding DNA: TGTGCCAGCAGTGCGCTACAGGGTATGATTTTT. Its translation is CASSALQGMIF.

The genes are TRBV5-1 and TRBJ1-6, with D tentatively TRBD1 (6 bases). Deletions cut 3 bases from V and 8 bases from J, with 18 bases between. Germline V gives CDR1 SGHRS, CDR2 YFSETQ. The CDR3 has 16 amino acids. The CDR3 nucleotides are TGCGCCAGCAGCTGGGGGGCCAGTAAGGGGTATTCACCCCTCCACTTT. As protein: CASSWGASKGYSPLHF.

The CDR3 coding sequence is TGTGCCAGCAGTAAAAACCCGGAAGGCGAGCAGTACGTC. This codes for CASSKNPEGEQYV. This chain joins TRBV6-2 or TRBV6-3 and TRBJ2-7; D is uncertain. CDR3 size: 13 residues. CDR1 is MNHEY, CDR2 SVGEGT, per germline. The V and J ends lost 5 bases and 6 bases respectively, with 14 bases between them.

This clonotype was observed a single time. V gene TRBV7-3 combines with J gene TRBJ2-2, with a possible D match to TRBD1 (5 bases). V lost 1 base to trimming and J lost 6 bases, with 15 bases between them. In germline, CDR1 is SGHTA, CDR2 FQGTGA. The CDR3 loop spans 16 amino acids. CDR3 region: CASSLIQSGLAGELFF. DNA of the CDR3: TGTGCCAGCAGCTTAATCCAATCAGGGCTGGCCGGGGAGCTGTTTTTT.